Presented here are 27 T cell receptor beta chains from one specimen sequenced in a study of CD8+ T cells in alopecia areata. Indicated treatment: oral pan-JAK inhibitor, 5-10 mg twice daily. Extracted RNA was reverse transcribed, and the resulting cDNA served as sequencing template. The assay was immunoSEQ multiplex PCR, and TCRdb's table has in-frame clones only and misses some. The repertoire holds about 190,000 clones, with 60% as singletons. The sequences come from CD4+ T cells sorted from blood, collected at week 24, from a patient treated with tofacitinib. The receptors derive from a human donor with alopecia areata.

V gene TRBV27 combines with J gene TRBJ1-4; TRBD1 matches 9 bases. This CDR3 is built from 14 residues. V shed 3 bases and J 8 bases; nucleotides not matched to a gene: 4. CDR1 is MNHEY, CDR2 SMNVEV, per germline (reference sequence). DNA for the CDR3: TGTGCCAGCAGTTTCGGACAGGGGAAGGAAAAACTGTTTTTT. Its translation: CASSFGQGKEKLFF.

The chain employs TRBV7-2 and TRBJ2-7; 7 bases line up with TRBD1. Germline assignment: CDR1 SGHTA and CDR2 FQGNSA. Trimming removed 4 bases from V and 2 bases from J; junction bases left unmatched: 8. This CDR3 comprises 15 residues. The CDR3 coding sequence is TGTGCCAGCAGCTCACGCCTGGGACAGCCCTACGAGCAGTACTTC. This encodes CASSSRLGQPYEQYF.

CDR3 coding DNA: TGTGCCTGGAGCTACCACGGATGGAGTCGGAACACTGAAGCTTTCTTT. It yields the protein CAWSYHGWSRNTEAFF. The V gene is TRBV30, the J gene TRBJ1-1; unclear D gene. The length of the CDR3 is 16 residues. Trimming took off 3 bases at V and 1 base at J, with 18 bases between the two ends. The germline gives CDR1 GTSNPN, CDR2 SVGIG (reference sequence).

The chain joins TRBV13 to TRBJ1-1; the match to TRBD1 covers 7 bases. Looked up from germline, CDR1 is PRHDT and CDR2 is FYEKMQ (reference sequence). This CDR3 has 12 residues. The V gene end was trimmed by 5 bases and the J gene end by 7 bases; junction bases not matched to a gene: 4. CDR3 in DNA: TGTGCCAGCAGCCTGACAGGGTTTGAAGCTTTCTTT. Its translation: CASSLTGFEAFF.

The gene calls are TRBV20-1 and TRBJ2-5; D is uncertain. Germline-derived CDR1 and CDR2 are DFQATT and SNEGSKA (reference sequence). V was clipped by 7 bases and J by 1 base, with 7 bases between them. The CDR3 runs 11 residues. CDR3 amino acids: CSVKGQETQYF. The CDR3 DNA sequence: TGCAGTGTAAAGGGCCAAGAGACCCAGTACTTC.

J is TRBJ1-1 and V is TRBV30, with D perhaps TRBD1 (6 bases). The CDR3 sequence is 15 residues long. The germline V gene has CDR1 GTSNPN and CDR2 SVGIG (reference sequence). V lost 8 bases and J 2 bases, leaving 21 bases between the germline ends. The CDR3 loop is CAAISRGGENTEAFF. CDR3 bases: TGTGCCGCCATTTCCAGGGGAGGGGAAAACACTGAAGCTTTCTTT.

V usage is TRBV5-1 and J usage is TRBJ2-1; 8 bases align to TRBD2. Losses at the gene ends were 7 bases for V and 5 bases for J; bases not matched to a gene: 8. The CDR3 contains 14 residues. From germline, CDR1 is SGHRS and CDR2 YFSETQ. The CDR3 DNA reads as TGCGCCAGCCGGCCCGGGACTAGTGACAATGAGCAGTTCTTC. Translating it yields CASRPGTSDNEQFF.

This chain connects TRBV5-6 to TRBJ2-7, with 9 nucleotides matching TRBD1. This CDR3 has 15 residues. The germline V gene has CDR1 SGHDT and CDR2 YYEEEE. The J segment lost 2 bases and the V segment lost 5 bases, leaving 8 bases of the junction unmatched. CDR3 residues: CASRPGQGTTYEQYF. CDR3 DNA sequence: TGTGCCAGCAGACCCGGACAGGGGACAACCTACGAGCAGTACTTC.

V is TRBV30 and J is TRBJ1-2; D remains ambiguous. V shed 3 bases and J shed 4 bases, with 12 bases lying between them. Germline CDR1 GTSNPN, CDR2 SVGIG (reference sequence). The CDR3 loop spans 13 amino acids. CDR3 protein: CAWSTDGPYGYTF. CDR3 bases: TGTGCCTGGAGCACCGACGGACCCTATGGCTACACCTTC.

The chain couples TRBV5-6 to TRBJ1-2; maybe TRBD1 (5 bases). The ends were cut back, 4 bases at V and 2 bases at J, with 12 bases in the middle. The CDR3 runs 14 residues. Looked up from germline, CDR1 is SGHDT and CDR2 is YYEEEE. CDR3 loop: CASSPRGFNYGYTF. DNA for the CDR3: TGTGCCAGCAGCCCGAGGGGATTCAACTATGGCTACACCTTC.

The chain recombines TRBV7-6 with TRBJ2-6; 8 positions match TRBD1. V dropped 5 bases and J dropped 4; count of bases not matched to a gene: 7. The CDR3 totals 16 residues. CDR1 and CDR2 (germline): SGHVS, FNYEAQ. The CDR3 loop reads CASSKDRATGANVLTF. CDR3 nucleotide sequence: TGTGCCAGCAGCAAGGACAGGGCAACCGGGGCCAACGTCCTGACTTTC.

This rearrangement joins TRBV7-2 to TRBJ2-1; 7 bases agree with TRBD2. V shed 7 bases and J 3 bases; nucleotides not matched to a gene: 6. Germline V gene data show CDR1 as SGHTA and CDR2 as FQGNSA. The CDR3 length is 14 residues. In nucleotides, the CDR3 is TGTGCCAGCACCCCGCGGGGGAGCTACAATGAGCAGTTCTTC. This encodes CASTPRGSYNEQFF.

The V gene is TRBV9, the J gene TRBJ2-5; a possible D gene is TRBD2 (5 bases). Trimming left V 2 bases short and J 2 bases short, with 13 bases between. The germline V gene has CDR1 SGDLS and CDR2 YYNGEE. The CDR3 is 15 residues long. The CDR3 region has the DNA TGTGCCAGCAGCGTTAGTGGGAGTGGGCAAGAGACCCAGTACTTC. This translates into CASSVSGSGQETQYF.

The CDR3 reads CASRVTGKGHEQYF. As DNA, the CDR3 is TGTGCCAGCAGGGTGACAGGAAAGGGCCACGAGCAGTACTTC. The rearrangement links TRBV27 to TRBJ2-7, with D possibly matching TRBD1 (6 bases). The CDR3 runs 14 residues. Germline CDR1 is MNHEY and CDR2 is SMNVEV (reference sequence). V shed 6 bases and J shed 5 bases, with 17 bases lying between them.

This clone occurred a few times. This rearrangement joins TRBV14 to TRBJ2-1; 7 bases align to TRBD2. Germline CDR1 is SGHDN and CDR2 is FVKESK. This CDR3 has 15 residues. Trimming removed 0 bases from V and 5 bases from J; junction bases left unmatched: 4. The CDR3, as DNA: TGTGCCAGCAGCCAAGATCGCGGGGGAAACAATGAGCAGTTCTTC. It encodes CASSQDRGGNNEQFF.

This clone has only a few counts. The rearrangement uses TRBV7-3 and TRBJ2-1; 9 nucleotides align to TRBD1. Per the germline V gene, CDR1 is SGHTA and CDR2 is FQGTGA. Trimming took 3 bases from V and 14 from J; bases not matched to a gene: 8. The length of the CDR3 is 13 residues. The DNA for the CDR3 is TGTGCCAGCAGCTTCCGGGGACAGGGAGGCAAGTTCTTC. Its translation is CASSFRGQGGKFF.

The rearrangement uses TRBV27 and TRBJ1-4; TRBD1 matches at 7 bases. V shed 6 bases, J shed 8 bases, and the junction held 3 bases outside the gene matches. Germline V lookup: CDR1 MNHEY, CDR2 SMNVEV (reference sequence). The CDR3 extends over 12 amino acids. The CDR3: CASRKQGEKLFF. The CDR3 bases are TGTGCCAGCAGAAAACAGGGGGAAAAACTGTTTTTT.

The CDR3 region has the DNA TGTGCCGGCGCCTCTAGCTGGTCCTACGAGCAGTACTTC. It yields the protein CAGASSWSYEQYF. The chain joins TRBV2 to TRBJ2-7; D is perhaps TRBD2 (5 bases). Germline V gene data show CDR1 as SNHLY and CDR2 as FYNNEI. The CDR3 is 13 residues long. The V end lost 11 bases, the J end lost 1 base, and 15 bases lay between the germline ends.

This clone was recorded a few times. The rearrangement links TRBV28 to TRBJ1-3, with D unresolved. Trimming shortened V by 4 bases and J by 9 bases, and 13 bases separated the two germline ends. Looked up from germline, CDR1 is MDHEN and CDR2 is SYDVKM. The CDR3 has 13 amino acids. CDR3 nucleotide sequence: TGTGCCAGCAGTTCAAGAGGGATCCCCACCATATATTTT. It translates to CASSSRGIPTIYF.

The gene calls are TRBV11-2 and TRBJ2-3; a possible D gene is TRBD2 (6 bases). From germline, CDR1 is SGHAT and CDR2 FQNNGV. The CDR3 totals 16 residues. Trimming stripped 2 bases from V and 1 base from J, with 13 bases between. CDR3 protein: CASSLLGGPRTDTQYF. CDR3 nucleotide sequence: TGTGCCAGCAGCTTATTGGGGGGACCCCGCACAGATACGCAGTATTTT.

J is TRBJ2-3 and V is TRBV30, with D perhaps assigned TRBD1 or TRBD2 (6 bases each). In germline, CDR1 is GTSNPN, CDR2 SVGIG (reference sequence). The CDR3 runs to 15 residues. V was shortened by 3 bases and J by 0 bases, with 13 bases between the two germline ends. DNA of the CDR3: TGTGCCTGGAGGAATTGGGGGGCTAGCACAGATACGCAGTATTTT. Translating gives CAWRNWGASTDTQYF.

The V gene is TRBV7-6, the J gene TRBJ2-7; tentatively, D is TRBD1 (6 bases). V was shortened by 0 bases and J by 5 bases, with 11 bases between the two germline ends. Germline loops: CDR1 SGHVS, CDR2 FNYEAQ. The CDR3 consists of 14 residues. This CDR3 is CASSLAPGANEQYF. The CDR3 region has the DNA TGTGCCAGCAGCTTAGCTCCAGGGGCGAACGAGCAGTACTTC. The entire variable domain, with the rest obtained from reference TRBV7-6 and TRBJ2-7, is as follows: GAGVSQSPRYKVTKRGQDVALRCDPISGHVSLYWYRQALGQGPEFLTYFNYEAQQDKSGLPNDRFSAERPEGSISTLTIQRTEQRDSAMYRCASSLAPGANEQYFGPGTRLTVT.

The rearrangement links TRBV10-3 to TRBJ1-2, with unresolved D. From germline, CDR1 is ENHRY and CDR2 SYGVKD. CDR3 length: 13 amino acids. V lost 2 bases to trimming and J lost 5 bases, with 9 bases between them. The CDR3 loop is CAISEPLLYGYTF. The CDR3 nucleotides are TGTGCCATCAGTGAGCCACTTCTTTATGGCTACACCTTC.

This clone was seen a few times. The chain has TRBV7-3 and TRBJ2-3, with unresolved D. Germline V lookup: CDR1 SGHTA, CDR2 FQGTGA. The V gene lost 2 bases and the J gene lost 0 bases, with 9 bases spanning the gap. This CDR3 is built from 15 residues. This CDR3 reads CASSLDRHSTDTQYF. CDR3 nucleotide sequence: TGTGCCAGCAGCTTAGATAGGCATAGCACAGATACGCAGTATTTT.

This clone was counted between two and nine times. This chain joins TRBV5-1 and TRBJ2-7; TRBD1 agrees at 8 bases. The CDR3 has 14 residues. Germline V gene sequence: CDR1 SGHRS, CDR2 YFSETQ. With 0 bases clipped from V and 3 bases from J, the junction kept 2 bases outside the gene matches. CDR3 protein: CASSLDRGDYEQYF. The CDR3 coding sequence is TGCGCCAGCAGCTTGGACAGGGGGGACTACGAGCAGTACTTC. The full variable domain, rest sourced from reference TRBV5-1 and TRBJ2-7, is KAGVTQTPRYLIKTRGQQVTLSCSPISGHRSVSWYQQTPGQGLQFLFEYFSETQRNKGNFPGRFSGRQFSNSRSEMNVSTLELGDSALYLCASSLDRGDYEQYFGPGTRLTVT.

This clone was counted a few times. The CDR3 loop is CASSYLAVGYEQYF. CDR3 sequence (DNA): TGTGCCAGCAGTTACCTCGCCGTTGGTTACGAGCAGTACTTC. The V gene is TRBV6-6, the J gene TRBJ2-7; D gene ambiguous. From germline, CDR1 is MNHNY and CDR2 SVGAGI (reference sequence). This CDR3 is 14 amino acids long. V lost 2 bases to trimming and J lost 4 bases, with 12 bases between them.

This chain joins TRBV25-1 and TRBJ1-1; 9 nucleotides align to TRBD1. Germline CDR1 and CDR2: MGHDK and SYGVNS. This CDR3 spans 16 amino acids. After removal of 5 bases from V and 3 bases from J, the junction contained 10 bases not matched to a gene. The CDR3, as DNA: TGTGCCAGCAGTCCCAACGACAGGGGGTTGTACACTGAAGCTTTCTTT. The encoded protein is CASSPNDRGLYTEAFF.